Listed below are T cell receptor beta chains from one sample, sequenced in a study of human T cells and chemical hapten exposure. TCRdb ran MiXCR on the RACE reads and lists one entry per CDR3 protein. The data show 35,000 or so distinct CDR3 sequences, around a tenth seen once. The sample in question was whole blood, obtained in connection with sensitization to the hapten diphenylcyclopropenone (DPC). Source of these receptors: a man between 45 and 60 years old with alopecia areata. Some clones in this sample may be carry-over from other donors' samples. The CDR3 runs from the conserved cysteine through the conserved F or W. The D gene is left open where the match is weak. A clone size is listed for some rows: how often the clone was seen (once, few, many), or a class if it is expanded.

D: .
size: many
V: TRBV7-2
J: TRBJ2-3
DNA: TGTGCCAGCAGTTGGGCGGACGTAACAGGGGATACGCAGTATTTT
CDR3: CASSWADVTGDTQYF

D: .
size: .
V: TRBV30
J: TRBJ2-3
DNA: TGTGCCTGGAGGGGACCAGCCGTAGATACGCAGTATTTT
CDR3: CAWRGPAVDTQYF

D: TRBD1
size: many
V: TRBV10-1
J: TRBJ2-2
DNA: TGCGCCAGCAGTGAGTCAGACAGGGGTAGAACCGGGGAGCTGTTTTTT
CDR3: CASSESDRGRTGELFF

D: .
size: few
V: TRBV7-9
J: TRBJ2-1
DNA: TGTGCCAGCAGCTTCGCAACTAGCTACTACAATGAGCAGTTCTTC
CDR3: CASSFATSYYNEQFF

D: TRBD2
size: many
V: TRBV10-1
J: TRBJ2-3
DNA: TGCGCCAGTTCAGCGGGAGAACCCATTGATACGCAGTATTTT
CDR3: CASSAGEPIDTQYF

D: TRBD2
size: once
V: TRBV7-9
J: TRBJ2-1
DNA: TGTGCCAGCAGCTTAGGGCTAGCGGGAAGTGTTAGTGAGCAGTTCTTC
CDR3: CASSLGLAGSVSEQFF

D: TRBD2
size: many
V: TRBV4-2
J: TRBJ2-5
DNA: TGTGCCAGCAGCCAAGATTCGAGACTAGCGTACCAAGAGACCCAGTACTTC
CDR3: CASSQDSRLAYQETQYF

D: .
size: many
V: TRBV7-3
J: TRBJ2-2
DNA: TGTGCCAGCAGCTTATCCCCGAACACCGGGGAGCTGTTTTTT
CDR3: CASSLSPNTGELFF

D: TRBD2
size: few
V: TRBV7-2
J: TRBJ2-3
DNA: TGTGCCAGCAGCTTACCGGGGGGTTTGACAGATACGCAGTATTTT
CDR3: CASSLPGGLTDTQYF

D: .
size: many
V: TRBV18
J: TRBJ2-7
DNA: TGTGCCAGCTCACCACCGGCCTCCAGTTACGAGCAGTACTTC
CDR3: CASSPPASSYEQYF

D: .
size: many
V: TRBV3-1
J: TRBJ1-5
DNA: TGTGCCAGCAGCCCGACCAGGGGCTCCAATCAGCCCCAGCATTTT
CDR3: CASSPTRGSNQPQHF

D: TRBD2
size: .
V: TRBV3-1
J: TRBJ2-1
DNA: TGTGCCAGCAGCCAAGTGGGGGGGTCTAGCGGGAGATTGAATGAGCAGTTCTTC
CDR3: CASSQVGGSSGRLNEQFF

D: .
size: many
V: TRBV12-3/TRBV12-4
J: TRBJ1-2
DNA: TGTGCCAGCAGACCAACCGGGGCTTACTATGGCTACACCTTC
CDR3: CASRPTGAYYGYTF

D: .
size: many
V: TRBV19
J: TRBJ2-2
DNA: TGTGCCAGTAGTATACAGTACCCGAACACCGGGGAGCTGTTTTTT
CDR3: CASSIQYPNTGELFF

D: TRBD2
size: .
V: TRBV29-1
J: TRBJ2-1
DNA: TGCAGCGTCGCAATACTAGCGAATGAGCAGTTCTTC
CDR3: CSVAILANEQFF

D: .
size: few
V: TRBV6-6
J: TRBJ2-7
DNA: TGTGCCAGCAGTCGGGATGACATCTACGAGCAGTACTTC
CDR3: CASSRDDIYEQYF

D: .
size: few
V: TRBV20-1
J: TRBJ2-1
DNA: TGCAGTGCTAGAGATATCAGGGGACTCAATGAGCAGTTCTTC
CDR3: CSARDIRGLNEQFF

D: .
size: many
V: TRBV5-4
J: TRBJ2-1
DNA: TGTGCCAGCAGCTCCCCAGGGGGGGCTAGCGCCACCTACAATGAGCAGTTCTTC
CDR3: CASSSPGGASATYNEQFF

D: TRBD1
size: many
V: TRBV7-9
J: TRBJ2-5
DNA: TGTGCCAGCAGCCCTAGCACAGGGGGCTGGGAGACCCAGTACTTC
CDR3: CASSPSTGGWETQYF

D: TRBD1
size: few
V: TRBV10-3
J: TRBJ2-6
DNA: TGTGCCATCATGGCGGGACAGGGGCTCCCAAGCTCTGGGGCCAACGTCCTGACTTTC
CDR3: CAIMAGQGLPSSGANVLTF

D: .
size: many
V: TRBV6-6
J: TRBJ2-7
DNA: TGTGCCAGCAGTCGCCCCGATCGGGGACCCGAGCAGTACTTC
CDR3: CASSRPDRGPEQYF

D: .
size: many
V: TRBV7-8
J: TRBJ2-7
DNA: TGTGCCAGCAGCTTAGCAGGGGCCGCCTACGAGCAGTACTTC
CDR3: CASSLAGAAYEQYF

D: .
size: many
V: TRBV10-1
J: TRBJ1-4
DNA: TGCGCCAGCAGTGAAAACGGACTTAATGAAAAACTGTTTTTT
CDR3: CASSENGLNEKLFF

D: TRBD2
size: few
V: TRBV20-1
J: TRBJ2-3
DNA: TGCAGTGCGAGGACTAGCGGAAAGATCACAGATACACAGTATTTT
CDR3: CSARTSGKITDTQYF

D: TRBD2
size: few
V: TRBV5-1
J: TRBJ2-5
DNA: TGCGCCAGCAGCTCCTCTAGCGGGAGCTCGGCGGAGACCCAGTACTTC
CDR3: CASSSSSGSSAETQYF

D: TRBD2
size: .
V: TRBV19
J: TRBJ2-5
DNA: TGTGCCAGCGAATCCGGGACTAAAGAGACCCAGTACTTC
CDR3: CASESGTKETQYF

D: TRBD1
size: .
V: TRBV6-1
J: TRBJ2-3
DNA: TGTGCCAGCTCGTTAACCGGGACAGGGGGAACAGATACGCAGTATTTT
CDR3: CASSLTGTGGTDTQYF

D: TRBD1
size: few
V: TRBV12-3/TRBV12-4
J: TRBJ2-1
DNA: TGTGCCAGCAGTTCTCCGGGACAGGGTTACAATGAGCAGTTCTTC
CDR3: CASSSPGQGYNEQFF

D: TRBD1
size: .
V: TRBV7-2
J: TRBJ2-7
DNA: TGTGCCAGCAGCTACGGACAGGGGGCAGGAGAGCAGTACTTC
CDR3: CASSYGQGAGEQYF

D: .
size: few
V: TRBV2
J: TRBJ2-6
DNA: TGTGCCAGCGGGGCTACTGGGGCCAACGTCCTGACTTTC
CDR3: CASGATGANVLTF

D: .
size: many
V: TRBV20-1
J: TRBJ1-4
DNA: TGCAGTGCTAGAGTAGGGGCATCGAGCCATGAAAAACTGTTTTTT
CDR3: CSARVGASSHEKLFF

D: .
size: few
V: TRBV4-2
J: TRBJ1-1
DNA: TGTGCCAGCAGCCAAGATCCGGCGGAGATCCTACCTACTGAAGCTTTCTTT
CDR3: CASSQDPAEILPTEAFF

D: .
size: .
V: TRBV5-1
J: TRBJ1-1
DNA: TGCGCCAGCAGTACCCAGTTAAACACTGAAGCTTTCTTT
CDR3: CASSTQLNTEAFF

D: .
size: few
V: TRBV29-1
J: TRBJ2-1
DNA: TGCAGCGTAGGTCGGGATGAGCAGTTCTTC
CDR3: CSVGRDEQFF

D: TRBD2
size: .
V: TRBV7-9
J: TRBJ2-3
DNA: TGTGCCAGCAGCCTAAATAGCGGGAGTGTCGCAGATACGCAGTATTTT
CDR3: CASSLNSGSVADTQYF

D: .
size: many
V: TRBV28
J: TRBJ2-3
DNA: TGTGCCAGCAGTTTTCTGATCGGCGGGGACTTGGGGAATACGCAGTATTTT
CDR3: CASSFLIGGDLGNTQYF

D: .
size: .
V: TRBV29-1
J: TRBJ2-1
DNA: TGCAGCGTTGTTGGCAGCTCCTACAATGAGCAGTTCTTC
CDR3: CSVVGSSYNEQFF

D: .
size: few
V: TRBV5-4
J: TRBJ1-1
DNA: TGTGCCAGCAGACTTGGACAGTACACTGAAGCTTTCTTT
CDR3: CASRLGQYTEAFF

D: .
size: many
V: TRBV28
J: TRBJ1-4
DNA: TGTGCCAGCAGTGTAGGGGGTCTGACTAATGAAAAACTGTTTTTT
CDR3: CASSVGGLTNEKLFF

D: .
size: .
V: TRBV5-4
J: TRBJ2-5
DNA: TGTGCCAGCAGCTTGATGGGGGAGTGGGGAGAGACCCAGTACTTC
CDR3: CASSLMGEWGETQYF

D: TRBD1
size: .
V: TRBV7-9
J: TRBJ1-6
DNA: TGTGCCAGCAGCTTAGCCCACGGGACAGCCTATAATTCACCCCTCCACTTT
CDR3: CASSLAHGTAYNSPLHF

D: TRBD1
size: many
V: TRBV27
J: TRBJ2-6
DNA: TGTGCCAGCAGTATGGACAGGGAGGTCTCTGGGGCCAACGTCCTGACTTTC
CDR3: CASSMDREVSGANVLTF

D: TRBD1
size: few
V: TRBV29-1
J: TRBJ2-3
DNA: TGCAGCGGAGGGGGCGGGGATACGCAGTATTTT
CDR3: CSGGGGDTQYF

D: TRBD2
size: many
V: TRBV20-1
J: TRBJ2-2
DNA: TGCAGTAGCCCTAGCGGGAGGGCCACCGGGGAGCTGTTTTTT
CDR3: CSSPSGRATGELFF

D: .
size: many
V: TRBV10-1
J: TRBJ2-3
DNA: TGCGCCAGCAGTCACAGGAGGGTGACAGATACGCAGTATTTT
CDR3: CASSHRRVTDTQYF

D: TRBD1
size: many
V: TRBV11-2
J: TRBJ1-1
DNA: TGTGCCAGCAGCTTAGCAGGGGGGCAGGGTGAGATGGCTGAAGCTTTCTTT
CDR3: CASSLAGGQGEMAEAFF

D: .
size: few
V: TRBV10-2
J: TRBJ1-6
DNA: TGCGCCAGCAGTGAGGGCCGCGGTTCACCCCTCCACTTT
CDR3: CASSEGRGSPLHF

D: TRBD2
size: many
V: TRBV7-8
J: TRBJ2-5
DNA: TGTGCCAGCAGTCCTGGGACTAGCGTCGAGACCCAGTACTTC
CDR3: CASSPGTSVETQYF

D: TRBD2
size: many
V: TRBV19
J: TRBJ2-7
DNA: TGTGCCAGTAGTATCGGACTAGCGGGAACCTACGAGCAGTACTTC
CDR3: CASSIGLAGTYEQYF

D: TRBD1
size: many
V: TRBV30
J: TRBJ2-2
DNA: TGTGCCTGGACAGGACAGGGGACCGGGGAGCTGTTTTTT
CDR3: CAWTGQGTGELFF

D: .
size: many
V: TRBV7-6
J: TRBJ2-3
DNA: TGTGCCAGCAGCATATACAAGGATGATACGCAGTATTTT
CDR3: CASSIYKDDTQYF

D: TRBD2
size: many
V: TRBV6-6
J: TRBJ2-3
DNA: TGTGCCAGCAGTTCCAGACTAGCGGGAGGAGATACGCAGTATTTT
CDR3: CASSSRLAGGDTQYF

D: .
size: many
V: TRBV6-5
J: TRBJ2-5
DNA: TGTGCCAGCAGCGAGGGGTGGGAAGAGACCCAGTACTTC
CDR3: CASSEGWEETQYF

D: TRBD1
size: many
V: TRBV20-1
J: TRBJ1-4
DNA: TGCAGTGCTACGGGACAGGGCGGTGAAAAACTGTTTTTT
CDR3: CSATGQGGEKLFF